This T cell receptor beta chain was recorded in a study of identifying expanded T cells in peripheral blood. Broader study findings: Variance in clone template counts between two-week samples significantly increased with total template count across all healthy donors. Differentially abundant clones: approximately 1.3 between replicates, 16.4 at roughly 13 days, roughly 18 at four.

About this clone: The antigen remains undetermined.

Only in-frame clones appear in the TCRdb table, and some are missing; sequencing was by immunoSEQ multiplex PCR. The sample consists of 91,000 or so clones, 88% of them appearing once. The CDR3 totals 12 residues. The ends were cut back, 7 bases at V and 3 bases at J, with 9 bases in the middle. The germline CDR1 and CDR2 sequences are MNHNS and SASEGT. Sequenced sample: blood. The sequence derives from a person aged 18 to 75 in good health. This chain connects TRBV6-1 to TRBJ1-2; D might be TRBD1 (6 bases). CDR3 in amino acids: CASTYRDYGYTF. The CDR3 bases are TGTGCCAGCACCTACAGGGACTATGGCTACACCTTC.